Sequencing of this TCR beta chain was carried out in a study of T cell repertoires in cytomegalovirus infection. As for the study in general: Carrying CMV and the relevant HLA type showed in public TCR beta signatures.

MiXCR was run by TCRdb on the reads, yielding one entry per CDR3 protein. The data hold roughly 990,000 distinct CDR3 sequences, with roughly a third observed a single time. This clonotype has only a few counts. Antigen specificity is unknown. The CDR3 length is 13 residues. V was trimmed by 7 bases and J by 12 bases, leaving 16 bases between them. Per the germline V gene, CDR1 is MNHNY and CDR2 is SVGAGI (reference sequence). Material: cultured CD8+ T cells from PBMCs, obtained from culture after CMV antigen stimulation. The V gene is TRBV6-6, the J gene TRBJ1-6; possible D gene TRBD1, 5 bases. This clonotype originated in a human donor in good health (CMV status not recorded). Some clones in this sample may be carry-over from other donors' samples. The CDR3: CASTPLGLRPLHF. The CDR3 nucleotides are TGTGCCAGCACTCCTTTGGGACTCCGACCCCTCCACTTT.